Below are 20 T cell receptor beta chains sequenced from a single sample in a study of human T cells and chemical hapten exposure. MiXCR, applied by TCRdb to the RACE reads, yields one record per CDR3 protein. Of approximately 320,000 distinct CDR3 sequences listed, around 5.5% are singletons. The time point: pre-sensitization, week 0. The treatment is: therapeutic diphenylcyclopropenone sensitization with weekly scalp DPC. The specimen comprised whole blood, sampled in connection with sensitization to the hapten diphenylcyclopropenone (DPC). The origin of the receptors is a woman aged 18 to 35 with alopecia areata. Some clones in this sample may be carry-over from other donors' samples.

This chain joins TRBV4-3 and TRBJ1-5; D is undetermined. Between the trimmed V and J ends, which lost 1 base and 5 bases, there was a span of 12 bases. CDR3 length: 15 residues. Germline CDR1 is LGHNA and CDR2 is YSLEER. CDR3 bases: TGCGCCAGCAGCCAAGGAGTTTCACGGGATCAGCCCCAGCATTTT. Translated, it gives CASSQGVSRDQPQHF.

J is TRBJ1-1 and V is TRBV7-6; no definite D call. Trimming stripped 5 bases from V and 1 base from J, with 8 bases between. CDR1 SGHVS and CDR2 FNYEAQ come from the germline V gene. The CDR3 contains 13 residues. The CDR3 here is CASSPAPNTEAFF. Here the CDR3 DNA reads TGTGCCAGCAGCCCCGCTCCGAACACTGAAGCTTTCTTT.

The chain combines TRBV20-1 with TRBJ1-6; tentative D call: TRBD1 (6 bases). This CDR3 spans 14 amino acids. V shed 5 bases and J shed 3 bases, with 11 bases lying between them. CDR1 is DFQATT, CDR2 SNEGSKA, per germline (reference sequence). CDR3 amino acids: CSAPDRFYNSPLHF. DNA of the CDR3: TGCAGTGCTCCGGACAGATTCTATAATTCACCCCTCCACTTT.

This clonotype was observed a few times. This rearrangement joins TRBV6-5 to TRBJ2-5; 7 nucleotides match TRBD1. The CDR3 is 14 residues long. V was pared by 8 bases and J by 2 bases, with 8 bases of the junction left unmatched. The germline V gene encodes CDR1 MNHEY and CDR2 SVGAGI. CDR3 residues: CASGDRDLQETQYF. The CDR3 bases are TGTGCCAGCGGAGACAGGGATTTACAAGAGACCCAGTACTTC.

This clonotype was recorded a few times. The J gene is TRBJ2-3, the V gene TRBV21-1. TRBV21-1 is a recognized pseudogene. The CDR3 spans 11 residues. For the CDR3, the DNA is TGTGCCAGCAGAACTACAGATACGCAGTATTTT. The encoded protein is CASRTTDTQYF.

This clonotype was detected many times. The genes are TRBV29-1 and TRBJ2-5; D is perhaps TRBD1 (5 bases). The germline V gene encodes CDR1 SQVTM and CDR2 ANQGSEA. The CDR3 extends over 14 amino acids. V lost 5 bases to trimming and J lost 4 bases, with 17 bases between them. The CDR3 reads CSVKFQGRGETQYF. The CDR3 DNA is TGCAGCGTTAAATTTCAGGGAAGGGGAGAGACCCAGTACTTC.

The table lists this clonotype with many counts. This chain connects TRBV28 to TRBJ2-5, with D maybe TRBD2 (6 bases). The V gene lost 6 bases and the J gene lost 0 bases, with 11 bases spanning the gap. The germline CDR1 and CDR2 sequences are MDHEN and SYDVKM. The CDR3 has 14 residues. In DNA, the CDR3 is TGTGCCAGCAGAGACCGGGACTACCAAGAGACCCAGTACTTC. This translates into CASRDRDYQETQYF. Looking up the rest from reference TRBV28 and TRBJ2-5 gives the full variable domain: DVKVTQSSRYLVKRTGEKVFLECVQDMDHENMFWYRQDPGLGLRLIYFSYDVKMKEKGDIPEGYSVSREKKERFSLILESASTNQTSMYLCASRDRDYQETQYFGPGTRLLVL.

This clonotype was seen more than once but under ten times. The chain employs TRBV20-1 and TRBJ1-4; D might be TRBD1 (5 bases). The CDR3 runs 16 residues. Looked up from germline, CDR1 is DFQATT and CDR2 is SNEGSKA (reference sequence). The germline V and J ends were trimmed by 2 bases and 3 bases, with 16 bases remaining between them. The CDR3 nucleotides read TGCAGTGCTAGAAAAATTTTAGGGGCCTCTAATGAAAAACTGTTTTTT. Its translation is CSARKILGASNEKLFF.

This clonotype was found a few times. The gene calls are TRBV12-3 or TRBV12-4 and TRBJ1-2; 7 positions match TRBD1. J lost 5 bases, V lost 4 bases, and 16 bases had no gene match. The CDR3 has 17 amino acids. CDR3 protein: CASSSRQGASLNYGYTF. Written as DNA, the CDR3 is TGTGCCAGCAGTTCCCGACAGGGAGCCAGTCTGAATTATGGCTACACCTTC.

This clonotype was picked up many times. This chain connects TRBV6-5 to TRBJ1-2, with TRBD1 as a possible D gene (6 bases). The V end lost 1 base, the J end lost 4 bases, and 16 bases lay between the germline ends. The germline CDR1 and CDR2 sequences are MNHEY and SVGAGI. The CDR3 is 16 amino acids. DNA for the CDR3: TGTGCCAGCAGTTACTACCAGGGGTCTCCTCTCTATGGCTACACCTTC. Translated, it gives CASSYYQGSPLYGYTF.

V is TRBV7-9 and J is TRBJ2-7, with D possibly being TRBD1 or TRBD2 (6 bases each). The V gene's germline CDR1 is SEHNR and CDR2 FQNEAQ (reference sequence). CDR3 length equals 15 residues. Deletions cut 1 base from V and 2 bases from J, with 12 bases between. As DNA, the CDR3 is TGTGCCAGCAGCTTAGGTCAGGGGACTGCCTACGAGCAGTACTTC. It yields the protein CASSLGQGTAYEQYF.

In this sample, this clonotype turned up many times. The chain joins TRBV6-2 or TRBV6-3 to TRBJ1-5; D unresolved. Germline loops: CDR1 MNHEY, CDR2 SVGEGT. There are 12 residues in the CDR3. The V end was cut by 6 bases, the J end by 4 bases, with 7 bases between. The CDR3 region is CASSRFNQPQHF. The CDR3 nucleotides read TGTGCCAGCAGCCGATTTAATCAGCCCCAGCATTTT.

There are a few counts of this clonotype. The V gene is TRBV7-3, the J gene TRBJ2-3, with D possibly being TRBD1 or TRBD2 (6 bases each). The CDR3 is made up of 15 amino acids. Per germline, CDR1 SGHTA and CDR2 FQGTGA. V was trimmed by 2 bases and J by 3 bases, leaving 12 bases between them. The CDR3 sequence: CASSLRGGTTDTQYF. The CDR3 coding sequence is TGTGCCAGCAGCTTACGAGGGGGGACTACAGATACGCAGTATTTT.

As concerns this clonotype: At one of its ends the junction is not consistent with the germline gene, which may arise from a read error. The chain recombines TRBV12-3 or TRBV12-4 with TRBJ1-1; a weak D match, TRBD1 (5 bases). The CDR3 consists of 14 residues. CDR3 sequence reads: CDSSFEGINTEAFF. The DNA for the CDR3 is TGTGACAGCAGTTTTGAGGGGATAAACACTGAAGCTTTCTTT.

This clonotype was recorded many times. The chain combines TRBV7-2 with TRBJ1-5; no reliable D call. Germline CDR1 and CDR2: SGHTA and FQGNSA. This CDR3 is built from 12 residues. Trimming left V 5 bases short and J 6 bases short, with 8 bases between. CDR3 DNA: TGTGCCAGCAGCCAGATTGGTCAGCCCCAGCATTTT. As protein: CASSQIGQPQHF.

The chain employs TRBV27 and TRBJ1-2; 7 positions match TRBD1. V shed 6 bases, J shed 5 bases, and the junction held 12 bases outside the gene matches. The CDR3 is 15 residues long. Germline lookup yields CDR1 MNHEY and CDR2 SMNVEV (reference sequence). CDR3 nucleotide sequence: TGTGCCAGCAGGAATCAGACAGGGACTTTTTATGGCTACACCTTC. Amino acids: CASRNQTGTFYGYTF.

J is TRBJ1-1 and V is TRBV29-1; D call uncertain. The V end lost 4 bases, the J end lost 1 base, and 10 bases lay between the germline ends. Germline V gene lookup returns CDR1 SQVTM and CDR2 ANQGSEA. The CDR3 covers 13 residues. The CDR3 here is CSVVQVQNTEAFF. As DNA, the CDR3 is TGCAGCGTTGTTCAGGTTCAGAACACTGAAGCTTTCTTT.

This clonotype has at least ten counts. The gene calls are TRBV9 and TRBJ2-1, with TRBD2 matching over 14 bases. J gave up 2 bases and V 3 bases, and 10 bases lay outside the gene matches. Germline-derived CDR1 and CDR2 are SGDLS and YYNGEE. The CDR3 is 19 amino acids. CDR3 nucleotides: TGTGCCAGCAGCGCCCGGACTAGCGGGGGGCTTTTTACCTACAATGAGCAGTTCTTC. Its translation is CASSARTSGGLFTYNEQFF.

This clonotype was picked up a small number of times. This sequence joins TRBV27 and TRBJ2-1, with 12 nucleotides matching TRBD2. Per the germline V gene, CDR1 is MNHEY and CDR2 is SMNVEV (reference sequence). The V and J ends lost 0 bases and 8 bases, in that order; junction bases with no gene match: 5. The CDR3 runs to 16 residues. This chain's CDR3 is CASSLSLAGGPDEQFF. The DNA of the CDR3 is TGTGCCAGCAGTTTATCGCTAGCGGGGGGGCCCGATGAGCAGTTCTTC.

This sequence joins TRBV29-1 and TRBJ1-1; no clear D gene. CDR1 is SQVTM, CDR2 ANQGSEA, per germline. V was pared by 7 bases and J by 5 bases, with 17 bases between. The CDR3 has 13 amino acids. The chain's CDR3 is CSAVFPLRTEAFF. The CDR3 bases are TGCAGCGCTGTTTTTCCCTTGCGGACTGAAGCTTTCTTT.